Sequencing of this TCR beta chain was carried out in a study of T-cell memory formation after mild COVID-19 (dated by TCRdb to about 2021). About the study as a whole: TCR sequence clusters from the two donors were found to be largely donor specific. In two donors, T-cell clones that expanded and contracted after mild COVID-19 were followed by sequencing TCRalpha and TCRbeta repertoires longitudinally. Two young, previously healthy adult volunteers made up the cohort, one male and one female. On the study overall, not on this receptor specifically: The detection of some responding clones in pre-infection memory suggests that pre-existing cross-reactive memory T cells joined the SARS-CoV-2 response. The study covered only a couple of mild cases, and larger cohorts including severe cases with pre-infection samples were considered necessary. Clones that contracted from day 15 to 85 showed balanced CD4/CD8 phenotypes, whereas a second wave of clones that expanded from day 15 to 37 leaned towards CD4+. Contracting CD4+ clones appeared mostly in the CM and EM memory subsets, whereas CD8+ clones were enriched in EMRA. Whether the second-wave clones peaking on day 37 were SARS-CoV-2 specific was not confirmed.

Data came from an Illumina NovaSeq 6000. cDNA libraries for TCRalpha and TCRbeta were prepared by 5'RACE using constant-segment primers, with sample barcodes and unique molecular identifiers added. Trizol reagent was used to extract RNA from every sample. Library amplification was performed in two PCR steps, and a second sample barcode and Illumina TruSeq adapters were introduced in the second step. Libraries were sequenced on an Illumina NovaSeq with 2 x 150 bp paired-end reads. Turning to the authors' computational methods: With migec v1.2.7, reads were demultiplexed and then collapsed into UMI-guided consensus sequences. Using mixcr v2.1.11, UMI consensuses were aligned to TRA and TRB V and J templates and then assembled into clonotypes. A clonotype was counted as expanded or contracted only when both edgeR and NoisET called the clonotype significant, with the noise models trained on biological replicates. For edgeR calls, a false discovery rate-adjusted p below 0.01 and a log2 fold-change threshold of 1 were applied. As an exploratory analysis of dynamics, max-normalized trajectories of the 1000 most abundant clonotypes were examined by PCA with hierarchical clustering. Separately sequenced CD4+ and CD8+ repertoires were used to assign a CD4 or CD8 phenotype to each responding clone. Starting from the raw public reads, TCRdb applied fastp trimming at Q25, assembled clones with MiXCR and retained in-frame beta chains. Each CDR3 protein appears once, grouped with its most common genes and DNA. TCRdb, not the authors, supplied the V and J calls. The sample table lists 40,000 to 60,000 distinct CDR3 sequences, 25% to 35% of them with a count of one. Around 45% of the sample goes to the ten largest clones.

The CDR3 numbers 15 residues from cysteine through phenylalanine. The CDR3 DNA has 45 bases and is translated from base 1. At the junction V is shortened by 0 bases and J by 1 base; bases outside the gene matches: 0. Via the germline V gene, CDR1 is MNHNS and CDR2 SASEGT. This clonotype showed up many times. Its antigen is not yet known. Per-base quality was not reported, and no clone a single base away is much larger than it. Ficoll-Paque density gradient centrifugation was the method used to isolate PBMCs. The rearranged segments are TRBV6-1 and TRBJ2-5; the central 9 bases match TRBD1. The sample comprised PBMCs or a T cell subset sorted from them (not recorded which). The clonotype originates from a man aged 18 to 29 who had mild COVID-19 (a few samples of this study predate the infection). The sample titles of this study are shuffled in the database, so cell type and time point are left out; the donor was told from shared clones. The CDR3 reads CASSEATGGQETQYF. The DNA reads TGTGCCAGCAGTGAAGCGACAGGGGGCCAAGAGACCCAGTACTTC.